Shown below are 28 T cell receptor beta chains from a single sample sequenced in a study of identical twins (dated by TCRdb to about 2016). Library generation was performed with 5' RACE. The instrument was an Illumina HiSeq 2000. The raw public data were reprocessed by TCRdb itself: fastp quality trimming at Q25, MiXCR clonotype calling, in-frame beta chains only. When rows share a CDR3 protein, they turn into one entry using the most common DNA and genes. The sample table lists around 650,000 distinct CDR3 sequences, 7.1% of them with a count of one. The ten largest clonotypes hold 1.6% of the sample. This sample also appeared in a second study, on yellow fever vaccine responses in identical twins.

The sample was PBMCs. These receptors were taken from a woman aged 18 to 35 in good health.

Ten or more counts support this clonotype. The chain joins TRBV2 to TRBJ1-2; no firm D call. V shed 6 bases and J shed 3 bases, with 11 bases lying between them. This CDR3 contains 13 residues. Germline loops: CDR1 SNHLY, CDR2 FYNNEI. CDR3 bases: TGTGCCAGCAGAAGTGGGGAGGACTATGGCTACACCTTC. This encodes CASRSGEDYGYTF.

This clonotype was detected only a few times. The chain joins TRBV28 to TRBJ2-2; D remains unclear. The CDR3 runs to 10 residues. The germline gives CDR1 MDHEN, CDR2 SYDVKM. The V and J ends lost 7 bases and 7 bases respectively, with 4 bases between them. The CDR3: CASKLGELFF. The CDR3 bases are TGTGCCAGCAAGCTCGGGGAGCTGTTTTTT.

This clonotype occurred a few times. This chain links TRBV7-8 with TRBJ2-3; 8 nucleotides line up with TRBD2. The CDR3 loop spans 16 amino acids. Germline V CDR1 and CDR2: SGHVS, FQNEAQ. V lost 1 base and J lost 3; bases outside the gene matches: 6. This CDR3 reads CASSLVGGLATDTQYF. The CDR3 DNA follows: TGTGCCAGCAGCTTAGTGGGTGGACTAGCAACAGATACGCAGTATTTT.

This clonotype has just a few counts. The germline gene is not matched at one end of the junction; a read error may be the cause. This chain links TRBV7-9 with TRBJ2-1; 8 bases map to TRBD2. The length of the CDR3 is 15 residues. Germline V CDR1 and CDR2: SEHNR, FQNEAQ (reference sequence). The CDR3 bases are TGTGCCAGCAGCATAGCGGGGCTGGGCAGAAATGAGCAGTTCTTC. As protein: CASSIAGLGRNEQFF.

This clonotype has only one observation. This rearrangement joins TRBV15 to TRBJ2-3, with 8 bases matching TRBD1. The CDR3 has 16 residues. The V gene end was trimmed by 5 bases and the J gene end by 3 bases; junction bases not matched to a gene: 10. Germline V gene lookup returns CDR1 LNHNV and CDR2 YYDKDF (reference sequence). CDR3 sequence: CATSLGQGFSTDTQYF. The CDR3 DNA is TGTGCCACCAGCCTAGGACAGGGATTTTCGACAGATACGCAGTATTTT.

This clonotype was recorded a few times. Written as DNA, the CDR3 is TGTGCCAGCAGCCAAGGGAACGGAAATGAGCAGTTCTTC. This sequence encodes CASSQGNGNEQFF. The chain joins TRBV14 to TRBJ2-1, with D hard to call. V lost 1 base and J lost 7, with 8 bases in between. Germline-derived CDR1 and CDR2 are SGHDN and FVKESK. The CDR3 is made up of 13 amino acids.

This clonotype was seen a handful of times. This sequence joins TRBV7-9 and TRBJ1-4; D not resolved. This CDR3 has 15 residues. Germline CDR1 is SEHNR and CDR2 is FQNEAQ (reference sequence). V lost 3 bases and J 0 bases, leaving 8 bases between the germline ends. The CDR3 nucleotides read TGTGCCAGCAGCTTCGCAGCGGCAACTAATGAAAAACTGTTTTTT. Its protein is CASSFAAATNEKLFF.

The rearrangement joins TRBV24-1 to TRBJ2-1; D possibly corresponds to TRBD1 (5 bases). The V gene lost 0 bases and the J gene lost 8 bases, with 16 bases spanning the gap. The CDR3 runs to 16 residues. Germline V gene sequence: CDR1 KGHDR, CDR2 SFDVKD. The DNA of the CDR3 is TGTGCCACCAGTGATTTGCGGCAGGGTTTTCTTCATGAGCAGTTCTTC. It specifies CATSDLRQGFLHEQFF.

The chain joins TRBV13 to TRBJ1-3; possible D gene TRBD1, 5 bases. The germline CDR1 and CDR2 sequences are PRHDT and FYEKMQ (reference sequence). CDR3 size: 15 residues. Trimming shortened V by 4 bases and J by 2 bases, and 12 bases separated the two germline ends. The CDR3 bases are TGTGCCAGCAGCTCCGGACAAGTGGCTGGAAACACCATATATTTT. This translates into CASSSGQVAGNTIYF. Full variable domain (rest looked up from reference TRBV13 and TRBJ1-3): AAGVIQSPRHLIKEKRETATLKCYPIPRHDTVYWYQQGPGQDPQFLISFYEKMQSDKGSIPDRFSAQQFSDYHSELNMSSLELGDSALYFCASSSGQVAGNTIYFGEGSWLTVV.

The CDR3 DNA reads TGTGCCAGCAGTTGGACTAGCGGGACTTCCTACGAGCAGTACTTC. This translates into CASSWTSGTSYEQYF. This sequence joins TRBV6-5 and TRBJ2-7, with 12 bases matching TRBD2. V trimming: 4 bases; J trimming: 1 base; junction bases outside the gene matches: 2. The CDR3 spans 15 residues. CDR1 and CDR2 from the germline V gene are MNHEY and SVGAGI.

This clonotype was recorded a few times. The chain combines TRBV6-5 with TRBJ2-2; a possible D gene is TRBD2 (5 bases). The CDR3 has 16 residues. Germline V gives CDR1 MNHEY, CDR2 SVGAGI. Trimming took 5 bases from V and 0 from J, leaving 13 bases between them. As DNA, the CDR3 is TGTGCCAGCAGTATACTAGTCCTTGCGAACACCGGGGAGCTGTTTTTT. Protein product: CASSILVLANTGELFF.

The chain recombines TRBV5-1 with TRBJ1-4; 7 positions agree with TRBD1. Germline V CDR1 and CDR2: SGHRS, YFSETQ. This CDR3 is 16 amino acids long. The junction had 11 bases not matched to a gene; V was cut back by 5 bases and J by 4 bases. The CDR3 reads CASRLGPQGDNEKLFF. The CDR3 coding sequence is TGCGCCAGCAGACTCGGACCCCAGGGGGATAATGAAAAACTGTTTTTT.

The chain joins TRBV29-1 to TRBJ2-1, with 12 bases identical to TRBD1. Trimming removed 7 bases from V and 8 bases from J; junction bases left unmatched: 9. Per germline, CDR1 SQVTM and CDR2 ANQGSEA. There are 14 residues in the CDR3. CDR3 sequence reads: CSADRDRGPYEQFF. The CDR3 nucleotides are TGCAGCGCAGACCGGGACAGGGGGCCGTATGAGCAGTTCTTC.

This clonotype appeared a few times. The CDR3 loop is CASRDRRLRQYV. CDR3 in DNA: TGTGCCAGCAGGGACAGGAGATTAAGGCAGTACGTC. J is TRBJ2-7 and V is TRBV2; 7 bases match TRBD1. CDR1 and CDR2 (germline): SNHLY, FYNNEI. The CDR3 has 12 residues. The J segment lost 9 bases and the V segment lost 6 bases, leaving 8 bases of the junction unmatched.

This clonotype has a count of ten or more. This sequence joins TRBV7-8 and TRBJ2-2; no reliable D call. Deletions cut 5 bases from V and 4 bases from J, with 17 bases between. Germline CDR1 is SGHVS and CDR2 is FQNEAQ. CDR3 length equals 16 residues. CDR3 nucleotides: TGTGCCAGCAGCCTCAGAGCCAGGACGACCACCGGGGAGCTGTTTTTT. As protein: CASSLRARTTTGELFF.

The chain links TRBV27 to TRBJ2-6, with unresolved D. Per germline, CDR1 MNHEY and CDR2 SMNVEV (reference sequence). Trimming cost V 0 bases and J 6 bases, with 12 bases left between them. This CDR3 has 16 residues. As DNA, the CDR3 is TGTGCCAGCAGTTTATCGACGCCCCTGCAGGCCAACGTCCTGACTTTC. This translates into CASSLSTPLQANVLTF.

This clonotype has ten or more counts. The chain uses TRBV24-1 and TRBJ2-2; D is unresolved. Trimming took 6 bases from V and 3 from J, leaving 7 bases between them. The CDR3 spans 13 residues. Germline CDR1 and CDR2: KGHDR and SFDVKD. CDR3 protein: CATSRPYTGELFF. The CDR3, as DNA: TGTGCCACCAGTAGACCGTACACCGGGGAGCTGTTTTTT.

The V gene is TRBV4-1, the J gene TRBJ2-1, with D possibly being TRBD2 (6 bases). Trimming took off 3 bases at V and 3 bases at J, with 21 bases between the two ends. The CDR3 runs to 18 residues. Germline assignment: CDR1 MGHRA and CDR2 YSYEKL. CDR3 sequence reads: CASSHSTGTFTGYNEQFF. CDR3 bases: TGCGCCAGCAGCCATTCCACCGGGACTTTCACGGGCTACAATGAGCAGTTCTTC.

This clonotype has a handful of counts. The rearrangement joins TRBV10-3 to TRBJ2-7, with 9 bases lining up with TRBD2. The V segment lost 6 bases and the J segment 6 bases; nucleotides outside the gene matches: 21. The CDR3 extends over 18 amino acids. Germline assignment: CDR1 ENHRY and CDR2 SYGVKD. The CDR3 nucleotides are TGTGCCATCAGCCCGGCTAGCGGGAAAATCCTAGGTCCGGGCGAGCAGTACTTC. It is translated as CAISPASGKILGPGEQYF.

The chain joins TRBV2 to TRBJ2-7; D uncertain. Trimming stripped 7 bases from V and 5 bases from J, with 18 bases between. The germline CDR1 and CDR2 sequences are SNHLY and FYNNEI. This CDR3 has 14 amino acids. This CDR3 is CASTPPKPVHEQYF. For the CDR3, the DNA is TGTGCCAGCACCCCCCCCAAGCCCGTCCACGAGCAGTACTTC.

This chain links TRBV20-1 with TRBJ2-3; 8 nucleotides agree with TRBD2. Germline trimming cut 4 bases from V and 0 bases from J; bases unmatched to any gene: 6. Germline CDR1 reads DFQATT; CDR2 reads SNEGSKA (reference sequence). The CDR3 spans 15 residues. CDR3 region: CSAILAGRSTDTQYF. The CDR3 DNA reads TGCAGTGCTATTCTAGCGGGCCGGAGCACAGATACGCAGTATTTT.

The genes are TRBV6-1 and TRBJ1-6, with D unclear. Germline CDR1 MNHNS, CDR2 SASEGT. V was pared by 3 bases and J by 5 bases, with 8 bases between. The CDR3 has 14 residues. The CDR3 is CASSDVGNNSPLHF. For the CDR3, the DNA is TGTGCCAGCAGTGACGTAGGGAATAATTCACCCCTCCACTTT.

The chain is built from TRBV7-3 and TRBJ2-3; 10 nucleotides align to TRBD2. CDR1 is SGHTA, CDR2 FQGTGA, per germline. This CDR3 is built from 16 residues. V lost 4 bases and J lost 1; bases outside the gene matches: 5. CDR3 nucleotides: TGTGCCAGCAGCTCTAGCGGGAGTAGGGGCACAGATACGCAGTATTTT. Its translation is CASSSSGSRGTDTQYF.

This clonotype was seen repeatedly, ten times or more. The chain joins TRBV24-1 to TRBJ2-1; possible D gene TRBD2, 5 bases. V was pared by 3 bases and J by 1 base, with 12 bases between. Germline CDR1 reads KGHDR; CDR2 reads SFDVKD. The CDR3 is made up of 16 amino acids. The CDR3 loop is CATSDTEAASYNEQFF. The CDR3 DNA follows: TGTGCCACCAGTGATACGGAGGCAGCGTCCTACAATGAGCAGTTCTTC.

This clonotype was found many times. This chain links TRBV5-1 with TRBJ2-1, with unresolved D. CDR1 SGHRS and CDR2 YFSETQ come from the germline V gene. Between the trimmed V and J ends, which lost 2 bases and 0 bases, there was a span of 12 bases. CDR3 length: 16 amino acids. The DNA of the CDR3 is TGCGCCAGCAGCTTACTCACACCGAGCTCCTACAATGAGCAGTTCTTC. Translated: CASSLLTPSSYNEQFF.

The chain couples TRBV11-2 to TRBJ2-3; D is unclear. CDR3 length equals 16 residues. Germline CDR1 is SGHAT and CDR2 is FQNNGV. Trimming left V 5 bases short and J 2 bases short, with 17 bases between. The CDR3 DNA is TGTGCCAGCAGCCCTTACGTAGAGACTGACACAGATACGCAGTATTTT. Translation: CASSPYVETDTDTQYF.

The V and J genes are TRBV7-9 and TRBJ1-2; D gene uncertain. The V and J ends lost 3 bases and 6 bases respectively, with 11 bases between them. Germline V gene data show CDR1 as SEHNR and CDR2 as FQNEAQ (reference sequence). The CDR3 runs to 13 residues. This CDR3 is CASSLTGLNGYTF. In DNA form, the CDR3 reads TGTGCCAGCAGCTTGACGGGTTTGAATGGCTACACCTTC.

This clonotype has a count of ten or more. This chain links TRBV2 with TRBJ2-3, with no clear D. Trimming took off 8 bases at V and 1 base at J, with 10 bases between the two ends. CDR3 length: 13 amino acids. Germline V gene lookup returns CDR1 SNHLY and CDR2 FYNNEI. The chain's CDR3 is CASHLWGTDTQYF. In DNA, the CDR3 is TGTGCCAGCCACCTCTGGGGCACAGATACGCAGTATTTT. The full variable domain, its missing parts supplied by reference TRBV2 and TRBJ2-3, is EPEVTQTPSHQVTQMGQEVILRCVPISNHLYFYWYRQILGQKVEFLVSFYNNEISEKSEIFDDQFSVERPDGSNFTLKIRSTKLEDSAMYFCASHLWGTDTQYFGPGTRLTVL.